This is a list of T cell receptor beta chains from one sample in a study of vaccination and CD4 T cells after COVID-19. These receptors have no identified antigens. From the PCR reads, TCRdb called clonotypes with MiXCR, one entry per CDR3 protein. The table has over 10,000 distinct CDR3 sequences, over 35% seen once; the top ten hold about 8%. The sequenced sample was CD4+ T cells from blood, cultured in vitro, obtained after SARS-CoV-2 vaccination. The receptors were gathered from a human donor who had recovered from COVID-19. The CDR3 runs from the conserved cysteine through the conserved F or W.

v_call,j_call,cdr3_aa
TRBV14,TRBJ2-5,CASSQYRGQQETQYF
TRBV6-1,TRBJ2-1,CASRPSGILNEQFF
TRBV14,TRBJ1-1,CASSPQGLNGYAFF
TRBV7-9,TRBJ2-3,CASSDDTGLAGFRDTQYF
TRBV19,TRBJ2-1,CASRRDSAVYNEQFF
TRBV18,TRBJ1-5,CASSPVAGNQPQHF
TRBV18,TRBJ2-3,CASSRQKSTDTQYF
TRBV20-1,TRBJ1-2,CSATTTGAYGYTF
TRBV20-1,TRBJ2-7,CSAREDSYEQYF
TRBV10-3,TRBJ2-5,CAISPNRGQETQYF
TRBV7-2,TRBJ1-5,CASSLAGQLNQPQHF
TRBV5-4,TRBJ1-2,CASSPNPYLNYGYTF
TRBV4-1,TRBJ2-5,CASSQVAFLETQYF
TRBV6-1,TRBJ2-5,CASKLIETQYF
TRBV6-2/TRBV6-3,TRBJ2-6,CASSYSGSGANVLTF
TRBV7-3,TRBJ2-5,CASSSSGTGGGETQYF
TRBV9,TRBJ1-1,CASSVEQGNTEAFF
TRBV7-2,TRBJ2-5,CASSATGVQETQYF
TRBV12-2,TRBJ1-4,CASRLFRDNEKLFF
TRBV28,TRBJ1-4,CASSLRGEKLFF